This T cell receptor (beta chain) was observed in a study of blood T cell repertoires in COVID-19. This clone occurred once. V was cut by 5 bases and J by 1 base, with 8 bases left in between. The CDR3 is 13 amino acids. CDR1 is SNHLY, CDR2 FYNNEI, per germline. In the original workflow: It was from reference gene primer amplification that nucleated cell counts were estimated. Here immunoSEQ multiplex PCR was the method, and the copy in TCRdb shows in-frame clones only, minus some. V, J and clone size reflect that table, while D and trimming were determined from the DNA. Here the sample spans tens of thousands of clones, around 84% being singletons.

Sequencing input: peripheral blood. The genes are TRBV2 and TRBJ1-1; TRBD1 might be the D (6 bases). The TCR was taken from a human donor in a cohort sampled during active COVID-19. The CDR3 DNA reads as TGTGCCAGCAGTTCGGGACAGAACACTGAAGCTTTCTTT. This codes for CASSSGQNTEAFF.